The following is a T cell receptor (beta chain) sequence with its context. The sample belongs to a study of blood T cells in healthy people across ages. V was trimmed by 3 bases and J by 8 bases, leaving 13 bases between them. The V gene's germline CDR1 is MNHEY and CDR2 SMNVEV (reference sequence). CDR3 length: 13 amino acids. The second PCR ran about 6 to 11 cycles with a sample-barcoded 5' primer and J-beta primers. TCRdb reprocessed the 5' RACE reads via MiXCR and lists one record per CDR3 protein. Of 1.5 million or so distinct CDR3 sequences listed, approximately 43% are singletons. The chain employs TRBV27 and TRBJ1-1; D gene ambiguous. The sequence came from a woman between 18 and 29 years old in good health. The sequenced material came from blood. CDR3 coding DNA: TGTGCCAGCAGTTTTAGGTGGACCGCAGAAGCTTTCTTT. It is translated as CASSFRWTAEAFF.